This TCR beta chain is drawn from a study of vaccination and CD4 T cells after COVID-19. Regarding the study as a whole: Relatively small numbers of convalescent patients were studied, with no early post-infection timepoints included.

Oncomine TCR Beta short-read sequencing was applied to DNA from cultured CD4+ T cells. Genomic DNA was isolated from CD4+ T cells that had been cultured. Each CDR3 protein is one row after TCRdb ran MiXCR on the PCR reads. Here the sample spans 15,000 to 20,000 distinct CDR3 sequences, about 35% being singletons. CDR1 is DFQATT, CDR2 SNEGSKA, per germline (reference sequence). This CDR3 region has 15 residues. V lost 3 bases, J lost 3 bases, and 7 bases stayed unmatched. On this clonotype itself: The antigen remains unidentified.

Treatment given: roughly 11-day PBMC culture with coronavirus spike peptide pools or control peptides (ViraFEST assay). This sequence was found in a human donor with COVID-19. The sample consisted of cultured CD4+ T cells from blood. The chain joins TRBV20-1 to TRBJ2-3; TRBD1 aligns across 9 bases. In nucleotides, the CDR3 is TGCAGTGCTAGTAGGGGACAGGGACCGACAGATACGCAGTATTTT. Translated: CSASRGQGPTDTQYF.